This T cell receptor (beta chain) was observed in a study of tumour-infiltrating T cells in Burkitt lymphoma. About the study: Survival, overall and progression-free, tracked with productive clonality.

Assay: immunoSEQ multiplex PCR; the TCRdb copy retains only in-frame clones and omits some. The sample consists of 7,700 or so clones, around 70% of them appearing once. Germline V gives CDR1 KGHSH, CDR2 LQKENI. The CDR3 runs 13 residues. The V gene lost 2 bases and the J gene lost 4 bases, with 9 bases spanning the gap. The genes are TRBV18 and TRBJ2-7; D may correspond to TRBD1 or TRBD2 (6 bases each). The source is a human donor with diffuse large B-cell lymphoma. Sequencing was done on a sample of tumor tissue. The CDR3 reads CASSPVGGYEQYF. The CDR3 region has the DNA TGTGCCAGCTCACCAGTAGGGGGGTACGAGCAGTACTTC.